Listed here are 14 T cell receptor beta chains from one sample, sequenced in a study of early T cells in non-severe SARS-CoV-2 infection. Via MiXCR, TCRdb re-called the 5' RACE reads, giving one row per CDR3 protein. The sample carries about 34,000 distinct CDR3 sequences, roughly 6% recorded once. Sequencing used whole blood. The receptors here all came from an adult who was a healthcare worker with PCR-confirmed SARS-CoV-2 infection or an uninfected control (not recorded which).

There are many counts of this clonotype. The rearrangement joins TRBV4-1 to TRBJ1-4; 8 positions agree with TRBD1. CDR1 is MGHRA, CDR2 YSYEKL, per germline. This CDR3 is 19 amino acids long. V lost 3 bases and J lost 8; bases outside the gene matches: 20. For the CDR3, the DNA is TGCGCCAGCAGCCAGGACGGACAGGGAAATCTACCCGTTGGGGAAAAACTGTTTTTT. Translated, it gives CASSQDGQGNLPVGEKLFF.

This clonotype is medium-sized by share. The V call is TRBV28, the J call TRBJ1-1; D is ambiguous. Germline assignment: CDR1 MDHEN and CDR2 SYDVKM. This CDR3 region has 14 residues. V gave up 2 bases and J gave up 0 bases, with 7 bases separating them. CDR3 nucleotides: TGTGCCAGCAGTTTAATTTCGGTGAACACTGAAGCTTTCTTT. This encodes CASSLISVNTEAFF.

This clonotype appeared many times. This rearrangement joins TRBV18 to TRBJ2-2; a possible D gene is TRBD2 (5 bases). CDR1 and CDR2 (germline): KGHSH, LQKENI. V lost 5 bases and J 5 bases, leaving 15 bases between the germline ends. There are 15 residues in the CDR3. The CDR3, as DNA: TGTGCCAGCTCAACTCGACTGGGCGGGACCGGGGAGCTGTTTTTT. Translated, it gives CASSTRLGGTGELFF.

This clonotype was seen many times. This chain joins TRBV29-1 and TRBJ2-5; D is uncertain. Germline CDR1 is SQVTM and CDR2 is ANQGSEA. The CDR3 spans 10 residues. Trimming removed 7 bases at V and 2 bases at J, with 5 bases between. The CDR3 is CSALQETQYF. In DNA, the CDR3 is TGCAGCGCCCTGCAAGAGACCCAGTACTTC.

This clonotype was seen at least ten times. The V gene is TRBV11-2, the J gene TRBJ2-5; 8 nucleotides match TRBD1. This CDR3 has 15 residues. V was pared by 4 bases and J by 1 base, with 5 bases of the junction left unmatched. Germline lookup yields CDR1 SGHAT and CDR2 FQNNGV. The CDR3 spells CASSSGQGIQETQYF. In DNA, the CDR3 is TGTGCCAGCAGCTCCGGACAGGGCATCCAAGAGACCCAGTACTTC.

This clonotype appeared many times. DNA of the CDR3: TGTGCCAGCAGCCAAAGCGAGTACAATGAGCAGTTCTTC. Its translation: CASSQSEYNEQFF. The chain has TRBV27 and TRBJ2-1; D is ambiguous. The ends were cut back, 6 bases at V and 4 bases at J, with 10 bases in the middle. Germline V CDR1 and CDR2: MNHEY, SMNVEV (reference sequence). The CDR3 runs 13 residues.

Ten or more counts support this clonotype. The chain couples TRBV30 to TRBJ1-2, with 9 bases matching TRBD1. Germline V gene lookup returns CDR1 GTSNPN and CDR2 SVGIG (reference sequence). The length of the CDR3 is 15 residues. The V and J ends lost 4 bases and 4 bases, in that order; junction bases with no gene match: 10. The CDR3 region has the DNA TGTGCCTGGACCGGGACAGGGACCTTTGTCTATGGCTACACCTTC. Its protein is CAWTGTGTFVYGYTF.

This clonotype was detected ten times or more. V is TRBV21-1 and J is TRBJ2-7. TRBV21-1 is assigned pseudogene status. CDR3 size: 14 residues. The DNA of the CDR3 is TGTGCCAGCAGCAAAGTGGGCATCCTCAACGAGCAGTACTTC. Its translation is CASSKVGILNEQYF.

The chain has TRBV12-3 or TRBV12-4 and TRBJ1-4; D is ambiguous. Trimming removed 2 bases at V and 0 bases at J, with 7 bases between. This CDR3 is 15 amino acids long. The CDR3 DNA reads as TGTGCCAGCAGTTTACTGCGGGCAACTAATGAAAAACTGTTTTTT. It encodes CASSLLRATNEKLFF.

This clonotype was picked up many times. The chain carries TRBV28 and TRBJ2-5; D perhaps matches TRBD2 (5 bases). The V gene lost 5 bases and the J gene lost 4 bases, with 14 bases spanning the gap. CDR3 length equals 14 residues. Germline lookup yields CDR1 MDHEN and CDR2 SYDVKM. CDR3 in amino acids: CASSPRTERETQYF. The CDR3 bases are TGTGCCAGCAGTCCCAGGACTGAGAGAGAGACCCAGTACTTC.

This clonotype appeared many times. The rearrangement joins TRBV14 to TRBJ1-1; no reliable D call. CDR3 size: 15 residues. Deletions cut 1 base from V and 11 bases from J, with 20 bases between. The V gene's germline CDR1 is SGHDN and CDR2 FVKESK. The DNA for the CDR3 is TGTGCCAGCAGCCAAGGTGCTCAGACGGTCCATCGTGCTTTCTTT. This sequence encodes CASSQGAQTVHRAFF. Together with reference TRBV14 and TRBJ1-1, the CDR3 gives the full variable domain: EAGVTQFPSHSVIEKGQTVTLRCDPISGHDNLYWYRRVMGKEIKFLLHFVKESKQDESGMPNNRFLAERTGGTYSTLKVQPAELEDSGVYFCASSQGAQTVHRAFFGQGTRLTVV.

The gene calls are TRBV2 and TRBJ2-5; 9 nucleotides line up with TRBD2. The CDR3 is 18 residues long. V was clipped by 3 bases and J by 5 bases; unmatched bases: 16. Germline CDR1 SNHLY, CDR2 FYNNEI. CDR3 sequence: CASSDLDSGGNSGETQYF. The CDR3 region has the DNA TGTGCCAGCAGTGATTTGGATAGCGGGGGAAACAGCGGGGAGACCCAGTACTTC.

The sample holds many counts of this clonotype. The chain joins TRBV12-3 or TRBV12-4 to TRBJ2-1, with 8 nucleotides matching TRBD2. The CDR3 runs to 16 residues. Trimming cost V 3 bases and J 10 bases; bases outside gene matches: 14. The CDR3 DNA sequence: TGTGCCAGCAGTTTTTCCGGGGGGGCCGGGTTACGGGAGCAGTTCTTC. It translates to CASSFSGGAGLREQFF.

This clonotype was detected many times. The rearrangement joins TRBV6-2 or TRBV6-3 to TRBJ1-1; perhaps TRBD1 as D (5 bases). The CDR3 is 13 amino acids. Germline V lookup: CDR1 MNHEY, CDR2 SVGEGT. The V end lost 7 bases, the J end lost 1 base, and 10 bases lay between the germline ends. In nucleotides, the CDR3 is TGTGCCAGCACTGTCGACAGGAACACTGAAGCTTTCTTT. Translated, it gives CASTVDRNTEAFF.